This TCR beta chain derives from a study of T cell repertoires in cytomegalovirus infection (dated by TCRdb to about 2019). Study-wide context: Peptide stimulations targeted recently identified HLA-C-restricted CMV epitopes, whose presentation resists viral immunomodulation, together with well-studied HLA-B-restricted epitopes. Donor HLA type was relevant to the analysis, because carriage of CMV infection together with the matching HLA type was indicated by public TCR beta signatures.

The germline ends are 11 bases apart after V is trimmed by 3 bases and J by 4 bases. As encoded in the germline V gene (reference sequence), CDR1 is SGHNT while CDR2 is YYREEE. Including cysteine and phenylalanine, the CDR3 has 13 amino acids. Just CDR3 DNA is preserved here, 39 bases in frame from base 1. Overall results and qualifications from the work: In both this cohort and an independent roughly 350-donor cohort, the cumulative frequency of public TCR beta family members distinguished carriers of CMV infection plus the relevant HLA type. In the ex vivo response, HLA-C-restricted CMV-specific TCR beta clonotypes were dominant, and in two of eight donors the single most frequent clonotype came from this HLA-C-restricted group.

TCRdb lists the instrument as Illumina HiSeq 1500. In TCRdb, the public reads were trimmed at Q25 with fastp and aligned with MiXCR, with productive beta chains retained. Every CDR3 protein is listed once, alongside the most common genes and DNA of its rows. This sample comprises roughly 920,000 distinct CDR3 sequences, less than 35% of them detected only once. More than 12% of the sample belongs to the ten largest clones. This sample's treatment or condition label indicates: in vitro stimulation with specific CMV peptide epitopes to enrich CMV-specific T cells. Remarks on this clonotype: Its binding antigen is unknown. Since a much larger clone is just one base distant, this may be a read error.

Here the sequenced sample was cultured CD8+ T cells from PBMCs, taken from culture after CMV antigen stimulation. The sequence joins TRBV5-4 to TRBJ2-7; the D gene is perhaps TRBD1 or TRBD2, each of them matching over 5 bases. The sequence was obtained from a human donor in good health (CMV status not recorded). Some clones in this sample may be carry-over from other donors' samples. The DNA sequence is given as TGTGCCAGCAGCTGGGGGACGGAGTACGAGCAGTACTTC. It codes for CASSWGTEYEQYF.